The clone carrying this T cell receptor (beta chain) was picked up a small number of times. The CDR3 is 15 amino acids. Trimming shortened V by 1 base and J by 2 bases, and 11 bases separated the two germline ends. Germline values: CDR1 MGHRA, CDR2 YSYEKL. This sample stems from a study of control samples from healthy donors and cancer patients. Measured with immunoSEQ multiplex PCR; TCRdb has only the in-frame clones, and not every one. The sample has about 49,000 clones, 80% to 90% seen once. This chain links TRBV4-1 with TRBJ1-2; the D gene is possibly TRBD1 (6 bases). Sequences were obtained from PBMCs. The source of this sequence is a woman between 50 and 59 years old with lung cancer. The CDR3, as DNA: TGCGCCAGCAGCCAAGCGGGACAAGCAAACTATGGCTACACCTTC. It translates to CASSQAGQANYGYTF.